This TCR beta chain was captured by sequencing in a study of post-analysis software for immune sequencing data. Study-wide findings and caveats: Patients had higher frequencies than controls of roughly five TRBV segments, including TRBV5-6, TRBV5-1 and TRBV20-1.

Included in the TCR beta cDNA libraries were unique molecular identifiers. It was from roughly 1.1 to 9.2 million T cells that about half a million cDNA molecules came. TCRdb re-called the PCR reads with MiXCR, one entry per CDR3 protein. The sample has approximately 730,000 distinct CDR3 sequences, 46% seen once. From germline, CDR1 is LGHNA and CDR2 YNFKEQ. This CDR3 is 15 amino acids long. A remark on this clonotype: Its antigen is as yet unknown. The junction shows a germline mismatch at one end, possibly a read error.

The chain links TRBV4-2 to TRBJ2-1; no clear D gene. Sample: blood. The clonotype originates from a girl aged 10 to 17 with multiple sclerosis. The CDR3 DNA is TGTGCCAGCAGCCAAGCCGCCCTGTCCTACAATGAGCGGTTCTTC. Its translation is CASSQAALSYNERFF.